These T cell receptor beta chains were read from a single sample in a study of cytomegalovirus exposure and HLA in healthy donors. TCRdb's copy holds only in-frame clones and misses some; the assay was immunoSEQ multiplex PCR. Among approximately 140,000 clones listed, 61% were seen once. The source material was PBMCs. The receptors derive from a male donor in good health and CMV-seronegative. Each CDR3 is given with its conserved first and last residue. The D gene is left open where the match is weak. The listing skips clone size in some rows; elsewhere it reads once, few, many or a size class.

cdr3_aa: CASTDRARTDTQYF; cdr3_nt: TGTGCCAGTACCGACAGGGCCCGCACAGATACGCAGTATTTT; clone_size: .; cdr3_length: 14; v_call: TRBV19; j_call: TRBJ2-3; d_call: TRBD1
cdr3_aa: CAGGRVPNEKLFF; cdr3_nt: TGTGCCGGGGGCCGGGTACCTAATGAAAAACTGTTTTTT; clone_size: .; cdr3_length: 13; v_call: TRBV2; j_call: TRBJ1-4; d_call: .
cdr3_aa: CASSLSGVASGEKLFF; cdr3_nt: TGTGCCAGCAGCCTCTCGGGGGTAGCGTCGGGTGAAAAACTGTTTTTT; clone_size: .; cdr3_length: 16; v_call: TRBV7-9; j_call: TRBJ1-4; d_call: .
cdr3_aa: CASSGQYDYGYTF; cdr3_nt: TGTGCCAGCAGCGGACAGTACGACTATGGCTACACCTTC; clone_size: .; cdr3_length: 13; v_call: TRBV7-9; j_call: TRBJ1-2; d_call: .
cdr3_aa: CASSNTGTGAISYNSPLHF; cdr3_nt: TGTGCCAGCAGTAATACCGGGACAGGGGCGATCTCCTATAATTCACCCCTCCACTTT; clone_size: .; cdr3_length: 19; v_call: TRBV27; j_call: TRBJ1-6; d_call: TRBD1
cdr3_aa: CASSWGQTQETQYF; cdr3_nt: TGTGCCAGCAGCTGGGGACAGACGCAAGAGACCCAGTACTTC; clone_size: .; cdr3_length: 14; v_call: TRBV5-6; j_call: TRBJ2-5; d_call: TRBD1
cdr3_aa: CASSIQGAGETQYF; cdr3_nt: TGTGCCAGCAGTATTCAAGGGGCTGGGGAGACCCAGTACTTC; clone_size: .; cdr3_length: 14; v_call: TRBV5-4; j_call: TRBJ2-5; d_call: .
cdr3_aa: CASRLAHTLRGTDGYTF; cdr3_nt: TGTGCAAGTCGCTTAGCCCATACCCTCAGGGGAACGGATGGCTACACCTTC; clone_size: .; cdr3_length: 17; v_call: TRBV12-2; j_call: TRBJ1-2; d_call: .
cdr3_aa: CASSPGEDRVLPTDNNQPQHF; cdr3_nt: TGTGCCAGCAGTCCGGGGGAGGACAGGGTCCTCCCTACCGATAATAATCAGCCCCAGCATTTT; clone_size: few; cdr3_length: 21; v_call: TRBV27; j_call: TRBJ1-5; d_call: TRBD1
cdr3_aa: CASSGGIFRGGDTQYF; cdr3_nt: TGTGCCAGCAGCGGTGGAATCTTTCGGGGGGGAGATACGCAGTATTTT; clone_size: .; cdr3_length: 16; v_call: TRBV5-8; j_call: TRBJ2-3; d_call: TRBD2
cdr3_aa: CASSLGSRGQNQPQHF; cdr3_nt: TGTGCCAGCAGCTTAGGGTCTCGGGGACAGAATCAGCCCCAGCATTTT; clone_size: .; cdr3_length: 16; v_call: TRBV7-2; j_call: TRBJ1-5; d_call: TRBD1
cdr3_aa: CASSLPWTDLNTEAFF; cdr3_nt: TGTGCCAGCAGCTTGCCCTGGACAGACCTGAACACTGAAGCTTTCTTT; clone_size: .; cdr3_length: 16; v_call: TRBV5-6; j_call: TRBJ1-1; d_call: .
cdr3_aa: CASSHFGTRNTGELFF; cdr3_nt: TGCGCCAGCAGCCACTTTGGGACTAGAAACACCGGGGAGCTGTTTTTT; clone_size: .; cdr3_length: 16; v_call: TRBV4-1; j_call: TRBJ2-2; d_call: TRBD2
cdr3_aa: CASSLWTQETQYF; cdr3_nt: TGTGCCAGCAGCTTATGGACTCAAGAGACCCAGTACTTC; clone_size: .; cdr3_length: 13; v_call: TRBV5-4; j_call: TRBJ2-5; d_call: .